The rows below give T cell receptor beta chains drawn from one sample of a study of cytomegalovirus exposure and HLA in healthy donors. The data were produced by immunoSEQ multiplex PCR, yet TCRdb's version contains in-frame clones alone and is incomplete. Of about 150,000 clones in the sample, more than 75% are singletons; the top ten hold roughly 7.7%. Sequencing input: PBMCs. Receptors originate from a man aged 25 to 45 in good health and CMV-seropositive. CDR3s include the opening cysteine and the closing phenylalanine or tryptophan. Fields, in order: D gene, J gene, clone size, V gene, CDR3 length, CDR3 DNA, CDR3 protein. A D gene is named only where the DNA matches it firmly. For some rows the clone size is stated as once, few or many, or as a class when expanded; others skip it.

>NA|TRBJ1-5|NA|TRBV7-2|13
TGTGCCAGCAGCTTAGCGATAGATCAGCCCCAGCATTTT
CASSLAIDQPQHF
>NA|TRBJ2-1|NA|TRBV28|12
TGTGCCAGCGAGACTGTCTACAATGAGCAGTTCTTC
CASETVYNEQFF
>NA|TRBJ1-6|NA|TRBV5-6|15
TGTGCCAGCAGCCTGACGGGATTGGATAATTCACCCCTCCACTTT
CASSLTGLDNSPLHF
>TRBD2|TRBJ2-1|NA|TRBV19|17
TGTGCCAGTAGTCTGGCGGGGGGTCGAGCCAGGAATGAGAGGCAGTTCTTC
CASSLAGGRARNERQFF
>TRBD2|TRBJ2-1|NA|TRBV12-5|14
TGTGCTAGTGGAGATAGCGGGGGGGCGTATGAGCAGTTCTTC
CASGDSGGAYEQFF
>NA|TRBJ1-3|few|TRBV29-1|15
TGCAGCGCTACCCGCGGCGGGGGGGCTGGAAACACCATATATTTT
CSATRGGGAGNTIYF
>NA|TRBJ1-1|NA|TRBV27|14
TGTGCCAGCAGTTTCTCTGGCAGGGGTCCTGAAGCTTTCTTT
CASSFSGRGPEAFF
>NA|TRBJ1-2|NA|TRBV23-1|15
TGCGCCAGCAGTCAATCCGGGACACTCTCGGTTGGCTACACCTTC
CASSQSGTLSVGYTF
>NA|TRBJ1-1|NA|TRBV5-1|13
TGCGCCAGCAGCCAAGGGGAGAACACTGAAGCTTTCTTT
CASSQGENTEAFF
>TRBD2|TRBJ2-7|once|TRBV18|16
TGTGCCAGCTCACCCCCGGGACTAGCGGGAGGCGACGAGCAGTACTTC
CASSPPGLAGGDEQYF
>TRBD1|TRBJ2-1|NA|TRBV27|15
TGTGCCAGCAGTTTAGCCCCTACAGGGGATCATGAGCAGTTCTTC
CASSLAPTGDHEQFF